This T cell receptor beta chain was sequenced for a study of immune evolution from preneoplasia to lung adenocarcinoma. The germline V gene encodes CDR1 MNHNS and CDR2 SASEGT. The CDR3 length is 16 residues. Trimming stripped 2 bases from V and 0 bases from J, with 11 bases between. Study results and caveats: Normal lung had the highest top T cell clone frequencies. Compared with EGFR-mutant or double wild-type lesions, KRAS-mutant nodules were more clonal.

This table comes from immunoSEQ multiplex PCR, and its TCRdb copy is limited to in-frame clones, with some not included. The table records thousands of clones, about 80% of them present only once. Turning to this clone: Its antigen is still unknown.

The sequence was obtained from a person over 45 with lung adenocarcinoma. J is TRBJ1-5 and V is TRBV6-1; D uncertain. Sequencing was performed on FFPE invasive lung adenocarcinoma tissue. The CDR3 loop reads CASSEYYPSSNQPQHF. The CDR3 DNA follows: TGTGCCAGCAGTGAATATTATCCGAGTAGCAATCAGCCCCAGCATTTT.